Following are 12 T cell receptor beta chains from one sample sequenced in a study of PD-1 blockade in mismatch repair-deficient tumors. TCRdb's copy holds only in-frame clones and misses some; the assay was immunoSEQ multiplex PCR. Counted here are roughly 120,000 clones, about nine tenths occurring once; the ten biggest clones make up approximately 10%. Sequences were derived from peripheral blood, sampled 70 to 73 weeks after starting pembrolizumab. Source of these receptors: an adult with mismatch repair-deficient cancer.

The chain links TRBV11-2 to TRBJ2-3; the match to TRBD2 covers 12 bases. V was clipped by 5 bases and J by 4 bases; unmatched bases: 4. Germline V gives CDR1 SGHAT, CDR2 FQNNGV. The CDR3 spans 15 residues. CDR3 DNA sequence: TGTGCCAGCAGCCCCAGACTAGCGGGGGCAGATACGCAGTATTTT. It translates to CASSPRLAGADTQYF. Drawing the rest from reference TRBV11-2 and TRBJ2-3, the complete variable domain is EAGVAQSPRYKIIEKRQSVAFWCNPISGHATLYWYQQILGQGPKLLIQFQNNGVVDDSQLPKDRFSAERLKGVDSTLKIQPAKLEDSAVYLCASSPRLAGADTQYFGPGTRLTVL.

The chain combines TRBV4-1 with TRBJ2-7, with 10 bases aligning to TRBD1. The CDR3 runs 15 residues. Germline V CDR1 and CDR2: MGHRA, YSYEKL. Trimming at V came to 3 bases and at J to 2 bases, leaving 4 bases not matched to a gene. The CDR3 DNA follows: TGCGCCAGCAGCCAGACCGGGACAGGGGCCTACGAGCAGTACTTC. This sequence encodes CASSQTGTGAYEQYF.

The table lists this clone with a count of one. In nucleotides, the CDR3 is TGTGCCAGCAGCCAGCCGGGACTAGAGGGATACGAGCAGTACTTC. Its protein is CASSQPGLEGYEQYF. The chain recombines TRBV4-2 with TRBJ2-7, with 8 bases aligning to TRBD2. The trim removed 3 bases at V and 4 bases at J, leaving 8 bases unmatched. The CDR3 sequence is 15 residues long. The germline CDR1 and CDR2 sequences are LGHNA and YNFKEQ.

This clone was counted only a few times. CDR3 in DNA: TGCGCCAGCAGCGGTGGGGACAGGTACTATGGCTACACCTTC. As protein: CASSGGDRYYGYTF. The rearrangement uses TRBV5-1 and TRBJ1-2, with 8 bases lining up with TRBD1. The germline V gene has CDR1 SGHRS and CDR2 YFSETQ. V lost 4 bases to trimming and J lost 3 bases; unmatched junction nucleotides: 5. This CDR3 is 14 amino acids long.

The V gene is TRBV11-2, the J gene TRBJ2-3, with D perhaps TRBD2 (5 bases). This CDR3 has 17 residues. The germline CDR1 and CDR2 sequences are SGHAT and FQNNGV. V was cut by 1 base and J by 6 bases, with 20 bases left in between. The CDR3 region has the DNA TGTGCCAGCAGCTTAGGGGGTTCGGGGAATTCTCTGGATACGCAGTATTTT. The encoded protein is CASSLGGSGNSLDTQYF.

This clone has a single count. The rearrangement uses TRBV5-1 and TRBJ2-1; D is unclear. V was cut by 4 bases and J by 1 base, with 12 bases left in between. Germline V gives CDR1 SGHRS, CDR2 YFSETQ. The CDR3 sequence is 15 residues long. CDR3 in DNA: TGCGCCAGCAGCCGAACTATGAGTTCCTACAATGAGCAGTTCTTC. Protein product: CASSRTMSSYNEQFF.

V is TRBV5-1 and J is TRBJ2-7; D tentatively reads TRBD1 or TRBD2 (5 bases each). Germline lookup yields CDR1 SGHRS and CDR2 YFSETQ. V lost 3 bases and J 2 bases, leaving 30 bases between the germline ends. The CDR3 extends over 20 amino acids. CDR3 in DNA: TGCGCCAGCAGCTCCATAAAATACACACCCAGGGACCCTAGTACCTACGAGCAGTACTTC. It yields the protein CASSSIKYTPRDPSTYEQYF.

This clone was recorded once. This chain links TRBV9 with TRBJ2-1; 14 bases match TRBD2. Trimming took 0 bases from V and 7 from J; bases not matched to a gene: 6. Germline V gene lookup returns CDR1 SGDLS and CDR2 YYNGEE. The CDR3 consists of 17 residues. The CDR3 DNA reads TGTGCCAGCAGCGTAGCGGGACTAGCGGGAGTGGGGAATGAGCAGTTCTTC. Protein: CASSVAGLAGVGNEQFF.

In this sample, this clone turned up a few times. This sequence joins TRBV7-6 and TRBJ2-7, with 7 bases aligning to TRBD2. The CDR3 runs to 16 residues. Germline V gene sequence: CDR1 SGHVS, CDR2 FNYEAQ. V gave up 4 bases and J gave up 2 bases; unmatched junction bases: 11. CDR3 protein: CASSSRVPSGAYEQYF. The CDR3 nucleotides read TGTGCCAGCAGCTCTAGAGTCCCTAGCGGTGCCTACGAGCAGTACTTC.

This chain uses TRBV25-1 with TRBJ1-2; TRBD1 aligns across 11 bases. The CDR3 spans 16 residues. The V and J ends lost 3 bases and 6 bases, in that order; junction bases with no gene match: 9. Germline V gene sequence: CDR1 MGHDK, CDR2 SYGVNS. CDR3 sequence reads: CASSDPRTGGADGYTF. The CDR3 nucleotides read TGTGCCAGCAGTGACCCTCGGACAGGGGGCGCGGATGGCTACACCTTC.

Note on this clone: At one boundary the junction diverges from the germline segment, which might be a read error. The chain links TRBV19 to TRBJ2-3; D gene ambiguous. The CDR3 contains 14 residues. CDR1 and CDR2 (germline): LNHDA, SQIVND (reference sequence). The CDR3 DNA reads TGTGCCAGTTCTACAACCAGTAGCACATATACGCAGTATTTT. Encoded protein: CASSTTSSTYTQYF.

The chain is built from TRBV7-9 and TRBJ2-3, with TRBD2 matching 7 bases. The length of the CDR3 is 12 residues. CDR1 is SEHNR, CDR2 FQNEAQ, per germline (reference sequence). With 0 bases clipped from V and 13 bases from J, the junction kept 4 bases outside the gene matches. Written as DNA, the CDR3 is TGTGCCAGCAGCTTAGCGGGAGGGCCCAAGTATTTT. Translation gives CASSLAGGPKYF.